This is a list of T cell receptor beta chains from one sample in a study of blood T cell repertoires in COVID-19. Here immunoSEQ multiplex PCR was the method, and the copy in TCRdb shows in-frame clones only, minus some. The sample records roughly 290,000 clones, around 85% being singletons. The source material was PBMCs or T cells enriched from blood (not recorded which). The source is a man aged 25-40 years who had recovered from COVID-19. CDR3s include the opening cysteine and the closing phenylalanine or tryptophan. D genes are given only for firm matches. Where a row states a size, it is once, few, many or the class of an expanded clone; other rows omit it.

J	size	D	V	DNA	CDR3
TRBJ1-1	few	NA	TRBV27	TGTGCCAGCAGTTTATCTGCTCAGGGAACTGAAGCTTTCTTT	CASSLSAQGTEAFF
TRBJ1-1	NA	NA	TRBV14	TGTGCCAGCAGCCAAGTCGTAGGGGTCCCTGAAGCTTTCTTT	CASSQVVGVPEAFF
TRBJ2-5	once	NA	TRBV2	TGTGCCGGACGTCGAAGTCAGCGGGCCCAAGAGACCCAGTACTTC	CAGRRSQRAQETQYF
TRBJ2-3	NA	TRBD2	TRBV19	TGTGCCAGTAGTACGATAGCGGGGGGCCAAGGAGATACGCAGTATTTT	CASSTIAGGQGDTQYF
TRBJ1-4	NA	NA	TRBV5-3	TGTGCCAGAAGCGGACATTCGGGTCTCCAAGGAAGTGCAACTAATGAAAAACTGTTTTTT	CARSGHSGLQGSATNEKLFF
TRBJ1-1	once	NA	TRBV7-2	TGTGCCAGCAGCTATTGGCAGGGGAACACTGAAGCTTTCTTT	CASSYWQGNTEAFF
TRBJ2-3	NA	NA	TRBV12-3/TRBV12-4	TGTGCCAGCAGTCCCTCAGGTACGCAGTATTTT	CASSPSGTQYF
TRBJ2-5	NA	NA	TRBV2	TGTGCCAGCAGTGAACAGGGGATACTAGGGGAGACCCAGTACTTC	CASSEQGILGETQYF
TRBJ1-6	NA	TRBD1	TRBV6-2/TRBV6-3	TGTGCCAGCAGCCCGCCTCTCCTGACAGGGTATAATTCACCCCTCCACTTT	CASSPPLLTGYNSPLHF
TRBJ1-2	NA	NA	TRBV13	TGTGCCAGCAGCTTACGCAGGGCCTATGGCTACACCTTC	CASSLRRAYGYTF
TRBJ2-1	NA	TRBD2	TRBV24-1	TGTGCCACCAGTAATATAGCGGGGGGTCATACTGAGCAGTTCTTC	CATSNIAGGHTEQFF
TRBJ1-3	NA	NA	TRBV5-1	TGCGCCAGCAGCCTTTCGGGTTCTGGAAACACCATATATTTT	CASSLSGSGNTIYF
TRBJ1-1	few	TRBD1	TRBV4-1	TGCGCCAGCAGCCCAAAGCAATATAACAGGGGCGCTGAAGCTTTCTTT	CASSPKQYNRGAEAFF
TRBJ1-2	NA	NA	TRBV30	TGTGCCTTCGCCTTGTCCGATTCCAGTGGCTACACCTTC	CAFALSDSSGYTF
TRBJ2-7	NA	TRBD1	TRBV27	TGTGCCAGCAGTGAGGACAGGGACGAGCAGTACTTC	CASSEDRDEQYF
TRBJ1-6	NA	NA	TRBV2	TGTGCCAGCAGTGGATTGGAGTCACCCCTCCACTTT	CASSGLESPLHF
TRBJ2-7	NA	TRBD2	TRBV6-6	TGTGCCAGCAGTCTACCACCGGGACTAGCGGGGATATCCTACGAGCAGTACTTC	CASSLPPGLAGISYEQYF
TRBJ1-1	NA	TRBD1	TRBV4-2	TGTGCCAGCAGCCAAGATCATGGACAGGGTACGGCTGAAGCTTTCTTT	CASSQDHGQGTAEAFF
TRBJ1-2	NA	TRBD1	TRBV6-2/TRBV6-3	TGTGCCAGCAGTATGGGACAGGGGCTCTATGGCTACACCTTC	CASSMGQGLYGYTF
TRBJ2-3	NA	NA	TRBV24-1	TGTGCCACCAGTGATGTGCGATCAGATACGCAGTATTTT	CATSDVRSDTQYF
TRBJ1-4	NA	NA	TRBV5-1	TGCGCCAGCAGCTTGTCGGGGACAAATGAAAAACTGTTTTTT	CASSLSGTNEKLFF
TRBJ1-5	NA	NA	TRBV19	TGTGCCAGTAGGACGGACAGCCTCAATCAGCCCCAGCATTTT	CASRTDSLNQPQHF
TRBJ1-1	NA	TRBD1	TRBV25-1	TGTGCCAGCAGTGACCACAGGGGGCGGACTGAAGCTTTCTTT	CASSDHRGRTEAFF
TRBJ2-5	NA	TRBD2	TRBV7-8	TGTGCCAGCAGCCGAGACGGGGGGGCAGAGACCCAGTACTTC	CASSRDGGAETQYF
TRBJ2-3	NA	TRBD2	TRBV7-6	TGTGCCAGCAGCTTAGCTCCAGCGGGGTCGTTAGATACGCAGTATTTT	CASSLAPAGSLDTQYF
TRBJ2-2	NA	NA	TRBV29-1	TGCAGCGTGGCTAAACGGGACACTTACACCGGGGAGCTGTTTTTT	CSVAKRDTYTGELFF
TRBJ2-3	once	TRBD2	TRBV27	TGTGCCAGCAGTTTGCGGGGGGGCACAGATACGCAGTATTTT	CASSLRGGTDTQYF
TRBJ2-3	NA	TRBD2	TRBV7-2	TGTGCCAGCAGCTTACTAGCGGGGGGGAGCACAGATACGCAGTATTTT	CASSLLAGGSTDTQYF
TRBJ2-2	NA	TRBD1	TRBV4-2	TGTGCCAGCAGCCAAGAGCGACAGGGGGCGAACACCGGGGAGCTGTTTTTT	CASSQERQGANTGELFF
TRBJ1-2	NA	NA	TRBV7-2	TGTGCCAGCAGCTTAGCGTTTGGACAGAACTATGGCTACACCTTC	CASSLAFGQNYGYTF
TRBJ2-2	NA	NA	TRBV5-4	TGTGCCAGCAGCTTACAGACGAACACCGGGGAGCTGTTTTTT	CASSLQTNTGELFF
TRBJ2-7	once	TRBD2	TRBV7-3	TGTGCCAGCAGCCTAGCGGGGGGGATATACGAGCAGTACTTC	CASSLAGGIYEQYF
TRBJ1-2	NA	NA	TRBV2	TGTGCCAGCAGCGCCATGGCCGCCGGGGGCTATGGCTACACCTTC	CASSAMAAGGYGYTF
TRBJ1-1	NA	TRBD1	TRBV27	TGTGCCAGCAGTCCCAGGGGGCGGTACACTGAAGCTTTCTTT	CASSPRGRYTEAFF
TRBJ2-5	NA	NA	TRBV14	TGTGCCAGCAGCCAAGACTTCGGGGGGACCCAGTACTTC	CASSQDFGGTQYF
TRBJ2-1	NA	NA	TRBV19	TGTGCCAGTAGTCGGCCGTCAGGCAATGAGCAGTTCTTC	CASSRPSGNEQFF
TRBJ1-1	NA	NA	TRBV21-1	TGTGCCAGCAGCAAAGTAAGACAGAAGAACACTGAAGCTTTCTTT	CASSKVRQKNTEAFF
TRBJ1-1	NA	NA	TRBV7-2	TGTGCCAGCAAATCAGGGCAGGGGAAGGGGAAGACTGAAGCTTTCTTT	CASKSGQGKGKTEAFF